This entry lists 25 T cell receptor beta chains sequenced from one sample in a study of neurological immune-mediated disorders. TCRdb re-derived calls from the 5' RACE reads in MiXCR, one entry per CDR3 protein. This sample has about 50,000 distinct CDR3 sequences, with 9% to 12% found just once. The sequenced sample consisted of PBMCs. The receptors were gathered from a man between 65 and 85 years old with HTLV-1-associated myelopathy (HAM/TSP).

This clonotype has just a few counts. This may be a read error: a much more frequent sequence differs by one nucleotide. The rearrangement joins TRBV2 to TRBJ2-7; TRBD2 matches at 8 bases. V gave up 6 bases and J gave up 7 bases; unmatched junction bases: 8. CDR1 and CDR2 from the germline V gene are SNHLY and FYNNEI. This CDR3 comprises 13 residues. CDR3 amino acids: CASSPGGRSEQYF. The CDR3, as DNA: TGTGCCAGCAGCCCTGGCGGGAGGTCGGAGCAGTACTTC.

The table lists this clonotype with many counts. J is TRBJ2-7 and V is TRBV28; 9 bases are a match to TRBD1. The CDR3 is made up of 14 amino acids. With V trimmed by 5 bases and J by 5 bases, 7 bases remained unmatched. Germline CDR1 MDHEN, CDR2 SYDVKM. The CDR3 spells CASSTGGAPNEQYF. Written as DNA, the CDR3 is TGTGCCAGCAGTACAGGGGGCGCACCTAACGAGCAGTACTTC.

This clonotype was detected many times. The chain couples TRBV28 to TRBJ1-1; possible D gene TRBD1, 5 bases. The CDR3 runs 12 residues. Germline lookup yields CDR1 MDHEN and CDR2 SYDVKM. V lost 7 bases and J 6 bases, leaving 12 bases between the germline ends. CDR3: CASIRGGAEAFF. CDR3 DNA sequence: TGTGCCAGCATCCGGGGGGGGGCTGAAGCTTTCTTT.

This clonotype was picked up many times. The rearrangement joins TRBV28 to TRBJ2-1; TRBD2 matches 11 bases. V dropped 8 bases and J dropped 7; count of bases not matched to a gene: 4. The germline V gene encodes CDR1 MDHEN and CDR2 SYDVKM. The CDR3 covers 13 residues. The CDR3 is CASGLAGGNEQFF. The CDR3 region has the DNA TGTGCCAGCGGGTTAGCGGGAGGGAATGAGCAGTTCTTC.

Many counts were recorded for this clonotype. This chain links TRBV20-1 with TRBJ2-1; D not resolved. The CDR3 loop spans 11 amino acids. Trimming shortened V by 0 bases and J by 7 bases, and 4 bases separated the two germline ends. CDR1 DFQATT and CDR2 SNEGSKA come from the germline V gene (reference sequence). This chain's CDR3 is CSARDINEQFF. The CDR3 DNA follows: TGCAGTGCTAGAGATATAAATGAGCAGTTCTTC.

In this sample, this clonotype turned up many times. The chain links TRBV7-3 to TRBJ2-2, with D unresolved. The CDR3 sequence is 10 residues long. CDR1 is SGHTA, CDR2 FQGTGA, per germline. Trimming pared 7 bases from V and 6 bases from J, leaving 3 bases between. This chain's CDR3 is CASKAGELFF. DNA of the CDR3: TGTGCCAGCAAAGCCGGGGAGCTGTTTTTT.

In this sample, this clonotype turned up many times. The chain joins TRBV10-3 to TRBJ2-5; TRBD1 matches 8 bases. Germline V gives CDR1 ENHRY, CDR2 SYGVKD. Germline trimming cut 7 bases from V and 7 bases from J; bases unmatched to any gene: 11. This CDR3 region has 14 residues. CDR3 amino acids: CAIKPTGDGRTQYF. The DNA of the CDR3 is TGTGCCATCAAACCGACAGGGGATGGGAGGACCCAGTACTTC.

This clonotype was counted ten times or more. J is TRBJ2-7 and V is TRBV7-2; 9 nucleotides agree with TRBD2. With 5 bases clipped from V and 7 bases from J, the junction kept 9 bases outside the gene matches. Germline CDR1 is SGHTA and CDR2 is FQGNSA. The CDR3 sequence is 14 residues long. The CDR3 nucleotides read TGTGCCAGCAGCGGAAGGGGCAGCGGGAGGGAGCAGTACTTC. It is translated as CASSGRGSGREQYF.

A remark on this clonotype: A read error may explain this, as a much larger clone is one base away. This rearrangement joins TRBV15 to TRBJ1-5; D unclear. Germline V lookup: CDR1 LNHNV, CDR2 YYDKDF (reference sequence). V was pared by 0 bases and J by 8 bases, with 8 bases between. This CDR3 comprises 13 residues. The CDR3 sequence: CATSRDPGKPQHF. DNA for the CDR3: TGTGCCACCAGCAGAGATCCCGGGAAGCCCCAGCATTTT.

The sample holds many counts of this clonotype. The rearrangement joins TRBV7-9 to TRBJ2-1; a possible D gene is TRBD1 (5 bases). Trimming removed 4 bases at V and 8 bases at J, with 15 bases between. The V gene's germline CDR1 is SEHNR and CDR2 FQNEAQ (reference sequence). The CDR3 has 14 amino acids. CDR3: CASSSHQGSDEQFF. CDR3 nucleotides: TGTGCCAGCAGCTCCCATCAGGGTTCGGATGAGCAGTTCTTC.

Ten or more counts support this clonotype. CDR3 region: CASSQDGRVDGYTF. The CDR3 bases are TGTGCCAGCAGCCAAGATGGGCGGGTGGATGGCTACACCTTC. V usage is TRBV4-2 and J usage is TRBJ1-2, with D uncertain. V lost 0 bases and J 6 bases, leaving 11 bases between the germline ends. Germline values: CDR1 LGHNA, CDR2 YNFKEQ. This CDR3 is 14 amino acids long.

This clonotype has only one observation. A read error may account for a junction end that differs from germline. V is TRBV12-3 or TRBV12-4 and J is TRBJ1-5, with D possibly matching TRBD1 (5 bases). CDR3 length: 15 residues. CDR3 coding DNA: TGTGCCAGCAGCGAATTTCTAACAGGAAATCAGCGCCAGCATTTT. It yields the protein CASSEFLTGNQRQHF.

This clonotype was found many times. The chain couples TRBV15 to TRBJ2-2; no clear D gene. There are 13 residues in the CDR3. The germline V and J ends were trimmed by 1 base and 7 bases, with 7 bases remaining between them. Germline V lookup: CDR1 LNHNV, CDR2 YYDKDF (reference sequence). The CDR3 protein is CATSRAGFGELFF. In DNA, the CDR3 is TGTGCCACCAGCAGAGCTGGCTTCGGGGAGCTGTTTTTT.

This clonotype was counted ten times or more. This chain links TRBV28 with TRBJ1-5; 9 bases map to TRBD1. The CDR3 spans 16 residues. Losses at the gene ends were 2 bases for V and 5 bases for J; bases not matched to a gene: 7. Germline-derived CDR1 and CDR2 are MDHEN and SYDVKM. The CDR3 DNA is TGTGCCAGCAGTTTAGATCTGGGACAGGGTGATCAGCCCCAGCATTTT. Translated, it gives CASSLDLGQGDQPQHF.

This clonotype was recorded at least ten times. The chain employs TRBV27 and TRBJ2-5; no definite D call. The CDR3 has 14 residues. The V and J ends lost 5 bases and 1 base respectively, with 11 bases between them. Per the germline V gene, CDR1 is MNHEY and CDR2 is SMNVEV (reference sequence). The CDR3 protein is CASSPRETQETQYF. In nucleotides, the CDR3 is TGTGCCAGCAGTCCCCGTGAAACCCAAGAGACCCAGTACTTC.

V usage is TRBV5-1 and J usage is TRBJ1-1; 7 bases match TRBD1. The CDR3 sequence is 14 residues long. Per germline, CDR1 SGHRS and CDR2 YFSETQ. In DNA form, the CDR3 reads TGCGTCATCAGCTTGGTAGCCGGGACAGCTGAAGCTTTCTTT. Its protein is CVISLVAGTAEAFF.

This clonotype was counted a few times. The CDR3 region is CASSIAAGSTYEQYF. The CDR3 region has the DNA TGTGCCAGTAGTATTGCAGCGGGATCGACCTACGAGCAGTACTTC. V usage is TRBV19 and J usage is TRBJ2-7, with 7 bases matching TRBD2. Germline trimming cut 3 bases from V and 2 bases from J; bases unmatched to any gene: 7. This CDR3 region has 15 residues. CDR1 LNHDA and CDR2 SQIVND come from the germline V gene (reference sequence). Combining the CDR3 with reference TRBV19 and TRBJ2-7 gives the whole variable domain DGGITQSPKYLFRKEGQNVTLSCEQNLNHDAMYWYRQDPGQGLRLIYYSQIVNDFQKGDIAEGYSVSREKKESFPLTVTSAQKNPTAFYLCASSIAAGSTYEQYFGPGTRLTVT.

In this sample, this clonotype is medium-sized. The chain combines TRBV20-1 with TRBJ2-3, with D maybe TRBD1 (6 bases). The V end lost 5 bases, the J end lost 7 bases, and 13 bases lay between the germline ends. This CDR3 contains 12 residues. CDR1 and CDR2 (germline): DFQATT, SNEGSKA (reference sequence). This chain's CDR3 is CSAFLTGHTQYF. The CDR3 DNA sequence: TGCAGTGCTTTCTTAACAGGGCATACGCAGTATTTT.

This clonotype was detected many times. The V call is TRBV5-1, the J call TRBJ1-6, with 7 nucleotides matching TRBD1. This CDR3 region has 18 residues. Germline-derived CDR1 and CDR2 are SGHRS and YFSETQ. Trimming cost V 4 bases and J 0 bases; bases outside gene matches: 10. The DNA for the CDR3 is TGCGCCAGCAGCAGGGACAGCAGCAGTGGCTCCTATAATTCACCCCTCCACTTT. Translated: CASSRDSSSGSYNSPLHF.

This clonotype was recorded only once. A read error is possible here, since a much larger clone lies one base away. The rearrangement joins TRBV20-1 to TRBJ2-1; 10 nucleotides agree with TRBD2. In germline, CDR1 is DFQATT, CDR2 SNEGSKA (reference sequence). There are 15 residues in the CDR3. CDR3 residues: CSATPVASGSYDQFF. The DNA of the CDR3 is TGCAGTGCAACCCCGGTTGCTAGCGGGAGCTATGATCAGTTCTTC.

Many counts were recorded for this clonotype. The chain's CDR3 is CASSQGLGGIATDTQYF. The CDR3 DNA is TGTGCCAGCAGCCAAGGACTTGGCGGGATCGCCACAGATACGCAGTATTTT. This chain connects TRBV3-1 to TRBJ2-3, with a weak D call TRBD2 (6 bases). The V and J ends lost 1 base and 2 bases respectively, with 16 bases between them. The CDR3 is 17 amino acids. Germline V gene lookup returns CDR1 LGHDT and CDR2 YNNKEL (reference sequence).

The rearrangement joins TRBV12-3 or TRBV12-4 to TRBJ2-7; D unresolved. This CDR3 is 11 amino acids long. V lost 2 bases and J lost 5, with 4 bases in between. The CDR3 sequence: CASSLRDEQYF. The CDR3 DNA reads as TGTGCCAGCAGTTTAAGAGACGAGCAGTACTTC.

The V call is TRBV18, the J call TRBJ2-7, with 8 bases identical to TRBD1. With V trimmed by 6 bases and J by 2 bases, 6 bases remained unmatched. CDR3 length equals 14 residues. Germline loops: CDR1 KGHSH, CDR2 LQKENI. The CDR3 reads CASSGQGNTYEQYF. Written as DNA, the CDR3 is TGTGCCAGCTCCGGACAGGGTAACACCTACGAGCAGTACTTC.

This clonotype has a count of ten or more. This chain joins TRBV5-5 and TRBJ1-4, with D maybe TRBD1 (6 bases). Deletions cut 4 bases from V and 6 bases from J, with 22 bases between. The length of the CDR3 is 17 residues. Germline V lookup: CDR1 SGHKS, CDR2 YYEKEE (reference sequence). DNA for the CDR3: TGTGCCAGCAGCCCCGAGACAGGAGAGGGTCTATATGAAAAACTGTTTTTT. It encodes CASSPETGEGLYEKLFF.

This clonotype was seen repeatedly, ten times or more. The V and J genes are TRBV15 and TRBJ2-7; 7 bases line up with TRBD2. The CDR3 runs to 14 residues. J gave up 7 bases and V 1 base, and 7 bases lay outside the gene matches. Per germline, CDR1 LNHNV and CDR2 YYDKDF (reference sequence). The CDR3 region is CATSRVPGGREQYF. CDR3 in DNA: TGTGCCACCAGCAGAGTCCCCGGGGGGAGGGAGCAGTACTTC.